These 18 T cell receptor beta chains share one sample of origin, sequenced in a study of vaccination and CD4 T cells after COVID-19. These receptors lack a known antigen. As to time point: late sampling 161 to 241 days after vaccination in a few convalescent patients. Treatment reported: roughly 11-day PBMC culture with coronavirus spike peptide pools or control peptides (ViraFEST assay). Cultured CD4+ T-cell DNA underwent Oncomine TCR Beta short-read sequencing. TCRdb re-derived calls from the PCR reads in MiXCR, one entry per CDR3 protein. The table has tens of thousands of distinct CDR3 sequences, 43% seen once. The material sequenced was CD4+ T cells from blood, cultured in vitro, taken about 7 months after SARS-CoV-2 vaccination. Receptor source: a human donor who had recovered from COVID-19.

This clonotype occurred once. This chain joins TRBV6-1 and TRBJ2-7, with a possible D match to TRBD2 (6 bases). Judging by the DNA end, TRBJ2-5 fits better; the J call may be wrong. This CDR3 has 15 amino acids. The V gene's germline CDR1 is MNHNS and CDR2 SASEGT. The CDR3 spells CASSEAWTIKETQYF. In nucleotides, the CDR3 is TGTGCCAGCAGTGAAGCCTGGACTATCAAAGAGACCCAGTACTTC.

This clonotype was seen only a few times. The chain combines TRBV20-1 with TRBJ2-3, with D uncertain. Germline V gene data show CDR1 as DFQATT and CDR2 as SNEGSKA (reference sequence). The CDR3 is 14 residues long. Trimming pared 0 bases from V and 6 bases from J, leaving 13 bases between. The CDR3, as DNA: TGCAGTGCTAGAGAGGACCCTGCCGGTGATACGCAGTATTTT. This gives the protein CSAREDPAGDTQYF.

This chain connects TRBV20-1 to TRBJ2-7, with 7 bases aligning to TRBD2. From germline, CDR1 is DFQATT and CDR2 SNEGSKA (reference sequence). The CDR3 contains 15 residues. The ends lost 3 bases at V and 5 bases at J; junction bases unmatched: 13. CDR3: CSASGSRGRAHEQYF. The CDR3 region has the DNA TGCAGTGCTAGCGGATCCAGAGGGAGGGCCCACGAGCAGTACTTC.

The chain has TRBV11-3 and TRBJ2-3; D perhaps matches TRBD2 (7 bases). V was clipped by 5 bases and J by 2 bases, with 17 bases between them. Germline loops: CDR1 SGHNT, CDR2 YENEEA. This CDR3 region has 16 residues. The CDR3 here is CASSHPGGGLTDTQYF. The CDR3 region has the DNA TGTGCCAGCAGCCACCCGGGCGGGGGCCTCACAGATACGCAGTATTTT.

Only one count was recorded for this clonotype. This rearrangement joins TRBV5-4 to TRBJ1-1; D is undetermined. With 2 bases removed from V and 3 bases from J, the gap between germline ends came to 5 bases. The CDR3 has 12 residues. Germline CDR1 is SGHNT and CDR2 is YYREEE (reference sequence). The CDR3 reads CASSFQDTEAFF. The CDR3 coding sequence is TGTGCCAGCAGCTTTCAGGACACTGAAGCTTTCTTT. Based on the CDR3 plus reference TRBV5-4 and TRBJ1-1, the full variable domain is ETGVTQSPTHLIKTRGQQVTLRCSSQSGHNTVSWYQQALGQGPQFIFQYYREEENGRGNFPPRFSGLQFPNYSSELNVNALELDDSALYLCASSFQDTEAFFGQGTRLTVV.

The CDR3 DNA reads as TGTGCCAGCAGCCAAGATATGGGTGGGCCTAGCGGGATCAACGAGCAGTACTTC. Its translation is CASSQDMGGPSGINEQYF. The genes are TRBV4-2 and TRBJ2-1; 9 bases align to TRBD2. The assigned J gene may be wrong: the sequence end matches TRBJ2-7 better. CDR1 is LGHNA and CDR2 is YNFKEQ in the germline V gene. The CDR3 sequence is 18 residues long.

In its sample, this clonotype was seen a few times. The rearrangement joins TRBV6-1 to TRBJ1-6; no reliable D call. The CDR3 totals 14 residues. The germline V and J ends were trimmed by 7 bases and 2 bases, with 9 bases remaining between them. Germline assignment: CDR1 MNHNS and CDR2 SASEGT. CDR3 in amino acids: CASTNSAYNSPLHF. CDR3 sequence (DNA): TGTGCCAGCACTAACAGCGCCTATAATTCACCCCTCCACTTT.

This clonotype was counted only a few times. The gene calls are TRBV20-1 and TRBJ2-5; D might be TRBD1 (6 bases). This CDR3 has 13 amino acids. Trimming took off 0 bases at V and 1 base at J, with 6 bases between the two ends. Germline CDR1 DFQATT, CDR2 SNEGSKA (reference sequence). As DNA, the CDR3 is TGCAGTGCTAGAGAAGGGGGCCAAGAGACCCAGTACTTC. Its translation is CSAREGGQETQYF.

The chain joins TRBV28 to TRBJ1-5; D not certain. V shed 2 bases and J shed 2 bases, with 10 bases lying between them. Germline loops: CDR1 MDHEN, CDR2 SYDVKM. CDR3 length: 15 residues. In DNA form, the CDR3 reads TGTGCCAGCAGTTTAGCAGGACGTGGCAATCAGCCCCAGCATTTT. Its protein product is CASSLAGRGNQPQHF.

The chain links TRBV28 to TRBJ2-7; D is possibly TRBD2 (5 bases). CDR3 size: 14 residues. The germline V and J ends were trimmed by 6 bases and 1 base, with 13 bases remaining between them. Germline-derived CDR1 and CDR2 are MDHEN and SYDVKM. The DNA of the CDR3 is TGTGCCAGCAGAACCCAAGGGAGTTCCTACGAGCAGTACTTC. It specifies CASRTQGSSYEQYF. Full variable domain (rest looked up from reference TRBV28 and TRBJ2-7): DVKVTQSSRYLVKRTGEKVFLECVQDMDHENMFWYRQDPGLGLRLIYFSYDVKMKEKGDIPEGYSVSREKKERFSLILESASTNQTSMYLCASRTQGSSYEQYFGPGTRLTVT.

In its sample, this clonotype was seen a few times. The V gene is TRBV6-5, the J gene TRBJ1-2; tentative D call: TRBD1 (5 bases). The V gene lost 0 bases and the J gene lost 8 bases, with 13 bases spanning the gap. CDR1 is MNHEY, CDR2 SVGAGI, per germline. The CDR3 contains 14 residues. CDR3 sequence reads: CASSYSRQGGGYTF. The CDR3 DNA follows: TGTGCCAGCAGTTACTCGCGGCAGGGAGGAGGCTACACCTTC.

This clonotype is judged medium-sized. This chain connects TRBV15 to TRBJ2-7, with D unclear. Germline values: CDR1 LNHNV, CDR2 YYDKDF (reference sequence). Trimming pared 1 base from V and 0 bases from J, leaving 10 bases between. CDR3 length: 15 residues. CDR3 nucleotide sequence: TGTGCCACCAGCAGAGCGGGCTCCGGCTCCTACGAGCAGTACTTC. It yields the protein CATSRAGSGSYEQYF. The full variable domain, in which reference TRBV15 and TRBJ2-7 provide the parts outside the CDR3, is DAMVIQNPRYQVTQFGKPVTLSCSQTLNHNVMYWYQQKSSQAPKLLFHYYDKDFNNEADTPDNFQSRRPNTSFCFLDIRSPGLGDTAMYLCATSRAGSGSYEQYFGPGTRLTVT.

This rearrangement joins TRBV20-1 to TRBJ2-5; 14 bases fit TRBD2. CDR3 length: 16 residues. V lost 1 base and J lost 5; bases outside the gene matches: 6. From germline, CDR1 is DFQATT and CDR2 SNEGSKA (reference sequence). For the CDR3, the DNA is TGCAGTGCTAGAGTAGGGACTAGCGGGAGTTGGGAGACCCAGTACTTC. Protein sequence: CSARVGTSGSWETQYF.

This clonotype appeared a few times. This rearrangement joins TRBV7-3 to TRBJ1-6; D unclear. The CDR3 runs to 18 residues. V was clipped by 5 bases and J by 5 bases, with 22 bases between them. Germline V gene lookup returns CDR1 SGHTA and CDR2 FQGTGA. CDR3 DNA sequence: TGTGCCAGCAGCCCAACCCCGGAGAGGGTTAGTAATAATTCACCCCTCCACTTT. Amino acids: CASSPTPERVSNNSPLHF.

This chain uses TRBV27 with TRBJ1-5, with D possibly being TRBD1 (5 bases). This CDR3 has 17 amino acids. The germline V and J ends were trimmed by 6 bases and 6 bases, with 24 bases remaining between them. CDR1 MNHEY and CDR2 SMNVEV come from the germline V gene (reference sequence). CDR3 in amino acids: CASSLYQLAGNSQPQHF. In DNA form, the CDR3 reads TGTGCCAGCAGCCTATACCAGTTGGCAGGGAACTCTCAGCCCCAGCATTTT.

The chain links TRBV20-1 to TRBJ2-1, with 11 bases fitting TRBD2. Germline assignment: CDR1 DFQATT and CDR2 SNEGSKA (reference sequence). V lost 6 bases and J lost 2; bases outside the gene matches: 3. The CDR3 is made up of 14 amino acids. CDR3 amino acids: CSAKTSGTYNEQFF. CDR3 nucleotide sequence: TGCAGTGCCAAGACTAGCGGGACCTACAATGAGCAGTTCTTC.

In regard to this clonotype: The limits of the CDR3 on the DNA are not certain, so only TCRdb's listed CDR3 is given. The chain joins TRBV7-5 to TRBJ1-6; the table's TRBD1 call for D was not verified on the DNA. TRBV7-5 is marked as a pseudogene. The CDR3 sequence runs 17 residues, both termini included. CDR3 residues: CISVPEVGTVGNSPLHF.

This clonotype came up a few times. J is TRBJ2-7 and V is TRBV19; 8 bases line up with TRBD1. V lost 3 bases to trimming and J lost 6 bases; unmatched junction nucleotides: 7. The CDR3 loop spans 14 amino acids. Germline V CDR1 and CDR2: LNHDA, SQIVND (reference sequence). CDR3 in DNA: TGTGCCAGTAGTATCCTGGACAGGGACGGCGAGCAGTACTTC. Encoded protein: CASSILDRDGEQYF. The full variable domain, with the rest looked up from reference TRBV19 and TRBJ2-7, is DGGITQSPKYLFRKEGQNVTLSCEQNLNHDAMYWYRQDPGQGLRLIYYSQIVNDFQKGDIAEGYSVSREKKESFPLTVTSAQKNPTAFYLCASSILDRDGEQYFGPGTRLTVT.